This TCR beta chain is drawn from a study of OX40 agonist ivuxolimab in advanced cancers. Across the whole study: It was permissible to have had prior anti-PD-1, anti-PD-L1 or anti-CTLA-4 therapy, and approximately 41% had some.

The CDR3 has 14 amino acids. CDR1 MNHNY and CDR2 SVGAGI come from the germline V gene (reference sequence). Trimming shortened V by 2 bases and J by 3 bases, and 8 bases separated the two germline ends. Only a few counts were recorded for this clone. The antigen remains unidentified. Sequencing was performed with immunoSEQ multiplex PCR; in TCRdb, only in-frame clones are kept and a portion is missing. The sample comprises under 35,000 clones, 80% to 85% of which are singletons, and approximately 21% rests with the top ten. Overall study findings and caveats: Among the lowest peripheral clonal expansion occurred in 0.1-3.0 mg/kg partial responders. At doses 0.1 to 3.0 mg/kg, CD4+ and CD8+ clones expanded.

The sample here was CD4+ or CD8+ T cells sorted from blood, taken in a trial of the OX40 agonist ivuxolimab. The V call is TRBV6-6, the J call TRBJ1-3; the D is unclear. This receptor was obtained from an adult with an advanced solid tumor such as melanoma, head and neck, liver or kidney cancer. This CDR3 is CASSYEVSGNTIYF. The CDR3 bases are TGTGCCAGCAGTTACGAAGTCAGTGGAAACACCATATATTTT.